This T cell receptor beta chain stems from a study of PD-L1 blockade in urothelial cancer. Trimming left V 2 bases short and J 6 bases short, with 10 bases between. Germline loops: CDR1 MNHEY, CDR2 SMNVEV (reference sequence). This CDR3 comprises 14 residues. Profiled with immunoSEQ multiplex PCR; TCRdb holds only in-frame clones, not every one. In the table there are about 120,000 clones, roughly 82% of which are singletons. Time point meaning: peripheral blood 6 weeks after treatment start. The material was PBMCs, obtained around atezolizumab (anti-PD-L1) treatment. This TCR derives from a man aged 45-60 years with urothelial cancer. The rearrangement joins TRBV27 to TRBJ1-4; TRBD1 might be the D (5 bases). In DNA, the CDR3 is TGTGCCAGCAGTTTACGGGGGGTGGATGAAAAACTGTTTTTT. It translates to CASSLRGVDEKLFF.